The 8 T cell receptor beta chains given below trace back to one sample, sequenced in a study of early T cells in non-severe SARS-CoV-2 infection. MiXCR, applied by TCRdb to the 5' RACE reads, yields one record per CDR3 protein. The sample holds some 67,000 distinct CDR3 sequences, approximately 9.1% seen once. Sequences were derived from whole blood, sampled at baseline. The source of these receptors is an adult who was a healthcare worker with PCR-confirmed SARS-CoV-2 infection or an uninfected control (not recorded which).

This chain joins TRBV28 and TRBJ2-3; the D gene could be TRBD1 or TRBD2 (5 bases each). CDR1 and CDR2 (germline): MDHEN, SYDVKM. With 8 bases removed from V and 5 bases from J, the gap between germline ends came to 17 bases. There are 14 residues in the CDR3. CDR3 loop: CASLERGSVDTQYF. The CDR3 DNA is TGTGCCAGCCTGGAGAGGGGATCTGTAGATACGCAGTATTTT.

The table lists this clonotype with a few counts. J is TRBJ2-7 and V is TRBV10-3, with TRBD1 as a possible D gene (6 bases). CDR1 and CDR2 from the germline V gene are ENHRY and SYGVKD. The V end was cut by 2 bases, the J end by 2 bases, with 13 bases between. This CDR3 region has 15 residues. The CDR3: CAISETGTPTYEQYF. The CDR3 region has the DNA TGTGCCATCAGTGAGACCGGGACACCTACCTACGAGCAGTACTTC.

To note about this clonotype: This CDR3 fails to terminate in the conserved phenylalanine or tryptophan, so it likely reflects a read error. V usage is TRBV14 and J usage is TRBJ2-2, with D possibly TRBD1 on 7 matching bases. The CDR3 length is 15 residues. Germline V gene sequence: CDR1 SGHDN, CDR2 FVKESK. V lost 1 base and J 5 bases, leaving 11 bases between the germline ends. This CDR3 is CASSQAPGGTGELFS. CDR3 coding DNA: TGTGCCAGCAGCCAAGCTCCAGGGGGGACCGGGGAGCTGTTTTCT.

This clonotype was counted at least ten times. V usage is TRBV20-1 and J usage is TRBJ2-1, with TRBD2 matching 7 bases. V was clipped by 3 bases and J by 6 bases; unmatched bases: 17. The germline gives CDR1 DFQATT, CDR2 SNEGSKA (reference sequence). This CDR3 has 17 residues. The chain's CDR3 is CSARVHLAGARGNEQFF. The CDR3, as DNA: TGCAGTGCTAGGGTACATCTGGCGGGAGCACGGGGCAATGAGCAGTTCTTC.

This clonotype was observed many times. The chain has TRBV20-1 and TRBJ2-1; 7 nucleotides line up with TRBD2. Germline CDR1 DFQATT, CDR2 SNEGSKA (reference sequence). V shed 5 bases, J shed 3 bases, and the junction held 7 bases outside the gene matches. The CDR3 spans 14 residues. The CDR3 sequence: CSAYGGGVYNEQFF. Written as DNA, the CDR3 is TGCAGTGCTTATGGGGGAGGGGTCTACAATGAGCAGTTCTTC.

This chain connects TRBV5-1 to TRBJ2-3; no clear D gene. Trimming took 0 bases from V and 4 from J, leaving 9 bases between them. Germline lookup yields CDR1 SGHRS and CDR2 YFSETQ. The CDR3 covers 14 residues. This CDR3 reads CASSLGVGPDTQYF. The CDR3 nucleotides are TGCGCCAGCAGCTTGGGGGTAGGGCCAGATACGCAGTATTTT.

There are many counts of this clonotype. This chain connects TRBV5-1 to TRBJ2-7; TRBD2 agrees at 8 bases. CDR1 SGHRS and CDR2 YFSETQ come from the germline V gene. Unmatched junction bases numbered 12, after V lost 5 bases and J lost 5 bases. The CDR3 totals 15 residues. The CDR3 is CASSFIGTSAHEQYF. In DNA form, the CDR3 reads TGCGCCAGCAGTTTCATCGGGACTAGTGCCCACGAGCAGTACTTC.

This clonotype was detected only a few times. CDR3 in DNA: TGTGCCAGCTCACCACTCGGGAGTCGATCTGGGGCCAACGTCCTGACTTTC. Its translation is CASSPLGSRSGANVLTF. The V gene is TRBV18, the J gene TRBJ2-6; TRBD2 is a possible D gene (6 bases). Germline V gives CDR1 KGHSH, CDR2 LQKENI. This CDR3 has 17 residues. The V and J ends lost 1 base and 1 base respectively, with 11 bases between them.